Listed below are T cell receptor beta chains from one sample, sequenced in a study of siplizumab effects on memory and regulatory T cells. Libraries were prepared by immunoSEQ multiplex PCR; TCRdb keeps only in-frame clonotypes and omits some of them. The profile shows more than 95,000 clones, roughly 91% of them singletons. Sequenced material: CD4+ T cells sorted from blood. The receptor set was obtained from a human donor in good health. Each CDR3 is given with its conserved first and last residue. The D gene is left open where the match is weak. For some rows the clone size is stated as once, few or many, or as a class when expanded; others skip it.

.,TRBJ1-3,TRBD1,TRBV7-9,CASSGDSGSFLGSGNTIYF,TGTGCCAGCAGCGGGGACAGTGGGAGTTTCTTGGGCTCTGGAAACACCATATATTTT
.,TRBJ1-2,.,TRBV6-6,CASSLLGRGTPYGYTF,TGTGCCAGCAGTCTACTCGGAAGAGGGACTCCCTATGGCTACACCTTC
.,TRBJ2-7,.,TRBV5-1,CASSLGSLGEQYF,TGCGCCAGCAGCTTGGGGTCACTCGGCGAGCAGTACTTC
.,TRBJ2-2,TRBD2,TRBV25-1,CASSALAGGNTGELFF,TGTGCCAGCAGTGCTCTAGCGGGGGGGAACACCGGGGAGCTGTTTTTT
.,TRBJ1-2,.,TRBV5-6,CASSLEWGDYGYTF,TGTGCCAGCAGCTTGGAATGGGGCGACTATGGCTACACCTTC
.,TRBJ1-4,.,TRBV19,CASSMGGGDEKLFF,TGTGCCAGTAGTATGGGGGGGGGCGATGAAAAACTGTTTTTT
.,TRBJ2-7,.,TRBV4-1,CASSQGGTLYEQYF,TGCGCCAGCAGCCAAGGGGGGACTCTCTACGAGCAGTACTTC
.,TRBJ1-1,.,TRBV2,CASVYTHPPNTEAFF,TGTGCCAGCGTTTACACACATCCACCGAACACTGAAGCTTTCTTT
.,TRBJ2-2,TRBD1,TRBV7-6,CASSLLQGANTGELFF,TGTGCCAGCAGCTTACTCCAGGGGGCGAACACCGGGGAGCTGTTTTTT
.,TRBJ1-2,.,TRBV5-1,CASSPSAGRYGYTF,TGCGCCAGCAGCCCGAGTGCCGGGAGGTATGGCTACACCTTC
.,TRBJ2-7,TRBD1,TRBV6-5,CASRELGQGAYEQYF,TGTGCCAGCAGAGAGCTCGGACAGGGGGCCTACGAGCAGTACTTC
.,TRBJ1-1,.,TRBV5-8,CASSLGQMPGTEAFF,TGTGCCAGCAGCTTGGGCCAAATGCCTGGCACTGAAGCTTTCTTT
.,TRBJ1-1,TRBD1,TRBV7-9,CASSWGQGNTEAFF,TGTGCCAGCAGCTGGGGACAGGGGAACACTGAAGCTTTCTTT
.,TRBJ2-3,.,TRBV6-5,CASRQGLGTDTQYF,TGTGCTAGCAGGCAGGGCCTGGGCACAGATACGCAGTATTTT
.,TRBJ1-2,.,TRBV5-1,CASSLTRGNYGYTF,TGCGCCAGCAGCTTGACGCGAGGGAACTATGGCTACACCTTC
once,TRBJ2-5,TRBD2,TRBV15,CATSPRTSGGGETQYF,TGTGCCACCAGCCCACGCACTAGCGGGGGCGGGGAGACCCAGTACTTC
.,TRBJ1-2,TRBD1,TRBV10-3,CAITGQGNYGYTF,TGTGCCATCACGGGACAGGGGAACTATGGCTACACCTTC
.,TRBJ2-1,TRBD1,TRBV2,CASSFGTGLNEQFF,TGTGCCAGCAGTTTCGGGACAGGGTTGAATGAGCAGTTCTTC
.,TRBJ2-7,TRBD1,TRBV5-4,CASSYTGVGYEQYF,TGTGCCAGCAGCTACACAGGGGTTGGTTACGAGCAGTACTTC
.,TRBJ2-5,TRBD1,TRBV30,CAWSQNRGRGETQYF,TGTGCCTGGAGCCAAAACAGGGGGCGCGGAGAGACCCAGTACTTC
.,TRBJ2-3,.,TRBV7-8,CASSWGVGSGDTQYF,TGTGCCAGCAGCTGGGGGGTAGGGTCCGGAGATACGCAGTATTTT
.,TRBJ1-1,TRBD1,TRBV6-5,CASSARQGETEAFF,TGTGCCAGCAGTGCCAGACAGGGGGAGACTGAAGCTTTCTTT
.,TRBJ2-5,TRBD2,TRBV5-4,CASSRSGGAGGETQYF,TGTGCCAGCAGCCGGAGCGGGGGGGCCGGAGGAGAGACCCAGTACTTC
.,TRBJ1-3,.,TRBV19,CASRREGSGNTIYF,TGTGCCAGTAGGCGGGAGGGATCTGGAAACACCATATATTTT
.,TRBJ2-5,TRBD2,TRBV2,CASSAPLDRAGGETQYF,TGTGCCAGCAGTGCTCCCCTCGATAGGGCGGGAGGGGAGACCCAGTACTTC
.,TRBJ2-1,.,TRBV30,CAWTESYNEQFF,TGTGCCTGGACCGAATCCTACAATGAGCAGTTCTTC
.,TRBJ2-1,.,TRBV18,CASSPSEAARSYNEQFF,TGTGCCAGCTCACCATCCGAGGCGGCACGATCCTACAATGAGCAGTTCTTC
.,TRBJ2-7,.,TRBV5-6,CASSFGTHYEQYF,TGTGCCAGCAGCTTCGGCACACACTACGAGCAGTACTTC
.,TRBJ2-7,.,TRBV29-1,CSVGDRYDEQYF,TGCAGCGTTGGCGACAGGTACGACGAGCAGTACTTC
.,TRBJ1-6,.,TRBV27,CASSRAGNYSPLHF,TGTGCCAGCAGCCGGGCGGGAAATTATTCACCCCTCCACTTT
.,TRBJ1-1,TRBD1,TRBV4-1,CASRRTGGGSQTEAFF,TGCGCCAGCAGGCGGACAGGGGGGGGCTCTCAGACTGAAGCTTTCTTT
once,TRBJ1-2,.,TRBV4-3,CASSRDDRIRYGYTF,TGCGCCAGCAGCCGTGACGACAGGATTCGCTATGGCTACACCTTC
.,TRBJ1-6,TRBD1,TRBV28,CASSQQGAGNSPLHF,TGTGCCAGCAGCCAACAGGGGGCGGGTAATTCACCCCTCCACTTT
.,TRBJ2-3,TRBD2,TRBV5-1,CASSFSGPADTQYF,TGCGCCAGCAGCTTTAGCGGGCCCGCAGATACGCAGTATTTT
.,TRBJ1-3,TRBD1,TRBV18,CASSPKEQGAGNTIYF,TGTGCCAGCTCACCCAAAGAACAGGGGGCTGGAAACACCATATATTTT
.,TRBJ1-1,.,TRBV18,CASSPRDGYTEAFF,TGTGCCAGCTCACCCCGGGACGGCTACACTGAAGCTTTCTTT
.,TRBJ2-5,.,TRBV19,CASRNLGEETQYF,TGTGCCAGTAGGAATCTGGGGGAGGAGACCCAGTACTTC
.,TRBJ1-1,.,TRBV5-1,CASRVGGADTEAFF,TGCGCCAGCAGGGTGGGGGGCGCGGACACTGAAGCTTTCTTT
.,TRBJ2-7,.,TRBV21-1,CASSGPSGAIDYEQYF,TGTGCCAGCAGCGGTCCTAGCGGGGCGATAGACTACGAGCAGTACTTC
.,TRBJ2-2,.,TRBV27,CASSISSPNTGELFF,TGTGCCAGCAGCATTAGCAGCCCGAACACCGGGGAGCTGTTTTTT
.,TRBJ2-6,.,TRBV5-6,CASSLVRAGANVLTF,TGTGCCAGCAGCTTGGTCAGGGCTGGGGCCAACGTCCTGACTTTC
.,TRBJ2-4,.,TRBV6-5,CASSYWSTRGNIQYF,TGTGCCAGCAGTTACTGGTCAACAAGGGGAAACATTCAGTACTTC
.,TRBJ2-1,TRBD1,TRBV10-3,CAIRTGSYNEQFF,TGTGCCATAAGGACAGGGTCCTACAATGAGCAGTTCTTC
.,TRBJ2-3,TRBD2,TRBV6-5,CASSRSGGTDTQYF,TGTGCCAGCAGCCGAAGCGGGGGCACAGATACGCAGTATTTT
once,TRBJ2-1,TRBD2,TRBV6-1,CASSEAGSGINNEQFF,TGTGCCAGCAGTGAAGCCGGTAGCGGGATTAACAATGAGCAGTTCTTC
.,TRBJ2-5,TRBD1,TRBV5-1,CASSSTGGGETQYF,TGCGCCAGCAGCTCGACAGGGGGTGGAGAGACCCAGTACTTC
.,TRBJ2-7,TRBD1,TRBV4-2,CASSLQTGQTQYF,TGTGCCAGCAGCCTACAAACGGGACAGACGCAGTACTTC
.,TRBJ1-1,TRBD1,TRBV11-1,CASSSRDSTEAFF,TGTGCCAGCAGCAGCCGGGACAGCACTGAAGCTTTCTTT
.,TRBJ1-3,.,TRBV6-6,CASSSQGSGNTIYF,TGTGCCAGCAGCAGCCAGGGTTCTGGAAACACCATATATTTT
.,TRBJ2-2,.,TRBV2,CASRGGGVTGELFF,TGTGCCAGCAGGGGGGGCGGGGTTACCGGGGAGCTGTTTTTT
.,TRBJ2-5,.,TRBV5-6,CATRRGLQETQYF,TGTGCCACAAGGCGCGGGTTACAAGAGACCCAGTACTTC
once,TRBJ1-3,.,TRBV23-1,CASSAPLSGNTIYF,TGCGCCAGCAGCGCACCCCTCTCTGGAAACACCATATATTTT
.,TRBJ2-3,TRBD2,TRBV10-2,CASRLAGDTQYF,TGCGCCAGCAGACTAGCGGGAGATACGCAGTATTTT
.,TRBJ1-1,.,TRBV4-2,CASSQDGQNTEAFF,TGTGCCAGCAGCCAAGATGGGCAGAACACTGAAGCTTTCTTT
.,TRBJ2-5,.,TRBV11-2,CASSLGSAVSGETQYF,TGTGCCAGCAGCTTAGGCTCTGCGGTGTCCGGGGAGACCCAGTACTTC
.,TRBJ2-3,.,TRBV7-9,CASTPGEDTQYF,TGTGCCAGCACCCCGGGGGAAGATACGCAGTATTTT
.,TRBJ1-1,TRBD1,TRBV27,CASSIISGQGAVTEAFF,TGTGCCAGCAGTATAATCTCGGGACAGGGGGCAGTCACTGAAGCTTTCTTT
.,TRBJ2-3,.,TRBV18,CASSLDRTSTDTQYF,TGTGCCAGCTCACTAGACAGGACTAGCACAGATACGCAGTATTTT
.,TRBJ2-1,.,TRBV11-3,CASSLGGPNSYNEQFF,TGTGCCAGCAGCTTGGGTGGACCAAACTCCTACAATGAGCAGTTCTTC